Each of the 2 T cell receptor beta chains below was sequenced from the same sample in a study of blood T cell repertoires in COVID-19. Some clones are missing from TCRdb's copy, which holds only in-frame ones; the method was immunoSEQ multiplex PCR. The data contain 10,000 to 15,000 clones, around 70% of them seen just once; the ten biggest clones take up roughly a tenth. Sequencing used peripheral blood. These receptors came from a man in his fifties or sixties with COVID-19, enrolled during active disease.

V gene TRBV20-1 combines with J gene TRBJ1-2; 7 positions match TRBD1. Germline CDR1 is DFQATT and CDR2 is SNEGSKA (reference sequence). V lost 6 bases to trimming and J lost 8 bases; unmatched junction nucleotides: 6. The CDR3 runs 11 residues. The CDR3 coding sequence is TGCAGTGCAAACAGGGGAGAGGGCTACACCTTC. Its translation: CSANRGEGYTF.

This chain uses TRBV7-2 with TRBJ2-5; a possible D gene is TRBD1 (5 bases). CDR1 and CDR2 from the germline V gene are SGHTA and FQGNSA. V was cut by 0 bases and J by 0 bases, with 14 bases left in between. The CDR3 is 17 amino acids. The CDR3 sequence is CASSLAPWGMYQETQYF. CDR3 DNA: TGTGCCAGCAGCTTAGCGCCGTGGGGCATGTACCAAGAGACCCAGTACTTC.